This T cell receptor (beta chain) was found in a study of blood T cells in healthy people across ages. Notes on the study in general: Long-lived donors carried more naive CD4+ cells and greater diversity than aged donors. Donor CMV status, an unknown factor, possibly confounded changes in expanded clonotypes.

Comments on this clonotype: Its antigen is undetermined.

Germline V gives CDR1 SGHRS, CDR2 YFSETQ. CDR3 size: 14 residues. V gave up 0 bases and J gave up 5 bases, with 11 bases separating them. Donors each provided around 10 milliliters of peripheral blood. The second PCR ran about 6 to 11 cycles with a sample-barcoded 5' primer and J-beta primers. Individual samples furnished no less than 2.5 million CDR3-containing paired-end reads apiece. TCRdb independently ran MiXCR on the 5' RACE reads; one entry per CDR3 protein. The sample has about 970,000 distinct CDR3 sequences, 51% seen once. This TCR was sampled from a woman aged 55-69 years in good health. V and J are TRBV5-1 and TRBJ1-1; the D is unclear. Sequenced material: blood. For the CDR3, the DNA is TGCGCCAGCAGCTTGGGCCCCCGAGCGACTGAAGCTTTCTTT. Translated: CASSLGPRATEAFF. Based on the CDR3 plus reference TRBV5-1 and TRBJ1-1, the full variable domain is KAGVTQTPRYLIKTRGQQVTLSCSPISGHRSVSWYQQTPGQGLQFLFEYFSETQRNKGNFPGRFSGRQFSNSRSEMNVSTLELGDSALYLCASSLGPRATEAFFGQGTRLTVV.